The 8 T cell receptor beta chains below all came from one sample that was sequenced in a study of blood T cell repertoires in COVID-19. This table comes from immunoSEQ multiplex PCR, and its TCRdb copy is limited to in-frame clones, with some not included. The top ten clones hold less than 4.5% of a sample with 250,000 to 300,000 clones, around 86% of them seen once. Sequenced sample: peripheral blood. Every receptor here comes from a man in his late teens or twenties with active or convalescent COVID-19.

The CDR3 loop reads CASSVRTSGSISYNEQFF. In nucleotides, the CDR3 is TGCGCCAGCAGCGTGCGGACTAGCGGGAGTATTTCCTACAATGAGCAGTTCTTC. This sequence joins TRBV5-1 and TRBJ2-1; 13 bases align to TRBD2. Losses at the gene ends were 4 bases for V and 1 base for J; bases not matched to a gene: 8. The germline V gene encodes CDR1 SGHRS and CDR2 YFSETQ. The CDR3 covers 18 residues.

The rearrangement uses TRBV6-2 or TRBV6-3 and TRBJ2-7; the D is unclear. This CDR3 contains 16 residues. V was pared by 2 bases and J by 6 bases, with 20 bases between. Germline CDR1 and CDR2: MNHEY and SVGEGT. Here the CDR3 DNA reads TGTGCCAGCAGTTACGTTCCGGGTGAGCGCTTTTTCGAGCAGTACTTC. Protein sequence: CASSYVPGERFFEQYF.

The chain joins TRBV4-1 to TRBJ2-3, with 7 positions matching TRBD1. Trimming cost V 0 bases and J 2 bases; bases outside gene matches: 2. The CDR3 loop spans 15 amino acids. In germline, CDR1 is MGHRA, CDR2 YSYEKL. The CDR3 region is CASSQEDRATDTQYF. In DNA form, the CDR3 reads TGCGCCAGCAGCCAAGAAGACAGGGCCACAGATACGCAGTATTTT.

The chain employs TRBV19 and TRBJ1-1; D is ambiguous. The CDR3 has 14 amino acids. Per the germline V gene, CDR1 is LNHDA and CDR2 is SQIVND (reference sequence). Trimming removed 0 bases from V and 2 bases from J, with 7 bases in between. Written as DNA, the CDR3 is TGTGCCAGTAGTATAGATCCGTTTAACACTGAAGCTTTCTTT. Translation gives CASSIDPFNTEAFF. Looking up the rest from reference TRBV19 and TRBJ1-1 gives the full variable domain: DGGITQSPKYLFRKEGQNVTLSCEQNLNHDAMYWYRQDPGQGLRLIYYSQIVNDFQKGDIAEGYSVSREKKESFPLTVTSAQKNPTAFYLCASSIDPFNTEAFFGQGTRLTVV.

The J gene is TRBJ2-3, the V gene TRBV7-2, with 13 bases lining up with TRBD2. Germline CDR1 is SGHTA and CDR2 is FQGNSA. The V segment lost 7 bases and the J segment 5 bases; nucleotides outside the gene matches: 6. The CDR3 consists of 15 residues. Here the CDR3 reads CASTGTSGRGDTQYF. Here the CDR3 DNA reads TGTGCCAGCACCGGAACTAGCGGGAGGGGAGATACGCAGTATTTT. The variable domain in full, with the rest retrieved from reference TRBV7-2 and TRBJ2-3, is GAGVSQSPSNKVTEKGKDVELRCDPISGHTALYWYRQSLGQGLEFLIYFQGNSAPDKSGLPSDRFSAERTGGSVSTLTIQRTQQEDSAVYLCASTGTSGRGDTQYFGPGTRLTVL.

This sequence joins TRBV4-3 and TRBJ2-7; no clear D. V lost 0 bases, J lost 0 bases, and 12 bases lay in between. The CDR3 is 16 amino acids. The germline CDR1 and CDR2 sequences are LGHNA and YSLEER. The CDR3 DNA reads TGCGCCAGCAGCCAAGATTTGGGCCCCTACTCCTACGAGCAGTACTTC. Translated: CASSQDLGPYSYEQYF.

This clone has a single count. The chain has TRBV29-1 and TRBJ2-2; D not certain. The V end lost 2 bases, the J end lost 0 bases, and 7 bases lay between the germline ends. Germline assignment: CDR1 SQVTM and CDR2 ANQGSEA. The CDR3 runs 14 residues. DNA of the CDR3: TGCAGCGTTGAACCGTTCGCGAACACCGGGGAGCTGTTTTTT. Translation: CSVEPFANTGELFF.

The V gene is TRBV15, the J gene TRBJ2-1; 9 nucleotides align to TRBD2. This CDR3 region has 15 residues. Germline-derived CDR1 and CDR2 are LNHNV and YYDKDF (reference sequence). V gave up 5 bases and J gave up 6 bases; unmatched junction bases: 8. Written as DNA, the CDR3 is TGTGCCACCAGCCGGGGACTAGCCCGAACCAATGAGCAGTTCTTC. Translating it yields CATSRGLARTNEQFF.